This TCR beta chain was documented in a study of blood T cell repertoires in COVID-19. On the study more broadly: Sample material is recorded as cDNA or gDNA derived from T cells, B-cell-depleted T cells, or PBMCs.

The protocol was immunoSEQ multiplex PCR, while the TCRdb copy is restricted to in-frame clones and leaves out a portion. The data contain approximately 70,000 clones, about 91% of them seen just once; the ten biggest clones take up around 7.8%. CDR1 SGHRS and CDR2 YFSETQ come from the germline V gene. V was shortened by 2 bases and J by 1 base, with 6 bases between the two germline ends. The CDR3 contains 13 residues. This clonotype was sampled from a middle-aged man with COVID-19, enrolled during active disease. V is TRBV5-1 and J is TRBJ1-1; no clear D gene. Sequencing used peripheral blood. The CDR3 here is CASSLRENTEAFF. CDR3 sequence (DNA): TGCGCCAGCAGCTTACGAGAGAACACTGAAGCTTTCTTT. Supplemented by reference TRBV5-1 and TRBJ1-1, the full variable domain reads KAGVTQTPRYLIKTRGQQVTLSCSPISGHRSVSWYQQTPGQGLQFLFEYFSETQRNKGNFPGRFSGRQFSNSRSEMNVSTLELGDSALYLCASSLRENTEAFFGQGTRLTVV.